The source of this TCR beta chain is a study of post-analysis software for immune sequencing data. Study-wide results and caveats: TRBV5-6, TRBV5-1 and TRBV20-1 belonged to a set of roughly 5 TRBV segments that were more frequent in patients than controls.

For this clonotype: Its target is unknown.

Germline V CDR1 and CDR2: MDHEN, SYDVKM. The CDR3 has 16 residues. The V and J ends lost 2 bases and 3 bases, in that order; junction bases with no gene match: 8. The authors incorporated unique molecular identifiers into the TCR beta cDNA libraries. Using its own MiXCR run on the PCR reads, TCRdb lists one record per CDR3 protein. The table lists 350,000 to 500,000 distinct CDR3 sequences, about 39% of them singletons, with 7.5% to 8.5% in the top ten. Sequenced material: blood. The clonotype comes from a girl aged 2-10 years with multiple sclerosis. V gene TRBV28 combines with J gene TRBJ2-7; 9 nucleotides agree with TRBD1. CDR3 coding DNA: TGTGCCAGCAGTTTACCGGGGACAGGGAGACTCTACGAGCAGTACTTC. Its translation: CASSLPGTGRLYEQYF.